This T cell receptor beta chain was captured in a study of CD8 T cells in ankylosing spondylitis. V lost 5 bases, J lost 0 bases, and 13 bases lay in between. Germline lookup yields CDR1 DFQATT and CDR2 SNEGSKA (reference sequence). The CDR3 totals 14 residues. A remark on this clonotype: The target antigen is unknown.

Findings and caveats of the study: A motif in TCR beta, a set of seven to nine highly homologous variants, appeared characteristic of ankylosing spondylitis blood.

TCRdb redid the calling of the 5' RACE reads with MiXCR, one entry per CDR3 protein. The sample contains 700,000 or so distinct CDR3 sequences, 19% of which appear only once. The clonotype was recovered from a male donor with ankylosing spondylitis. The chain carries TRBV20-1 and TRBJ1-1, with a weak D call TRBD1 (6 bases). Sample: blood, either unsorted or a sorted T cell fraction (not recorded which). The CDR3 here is CSASRGQLNTEAFF. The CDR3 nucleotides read TGCAGTGCTTCGAGAGGACAGCTGAACACTGAAGCTTTCTTT.